This T cell receptor (beta chain) was captured by sequencing in a study of cytomegalovirus exposure and HLA in healthy donors. Study background: There were roughly 110 million unique TCR beta sequences, drawn from roughly 200 million T cells, in an earlier analysis.

Findings and caveats of the study: Presence/absence analyses assumed roughly uniform sequencing depth across donors. In vitro assays verified that three CMV-associated chains recognized CMV antigens specifically. TRBV6-2, TRBV6-3 and some other V segments were excluded as indistinguishable.

With 60 Vbeta and 13 Jbeta primers, the PCR was carried out. The data were produced by immunoSEQ multiplex PCR, yet TCRdb's version contains in-frame clones alone and is incomplete. The data contain about 160,000 clones, around 76% of them singletons. The CDR3 length is 14 residues. The V segment lost 2 bases and the J segment 0 bases; nucleotides outside the gene matches: 1. Germline CDR1 and CDR2: MDHEN and SYDVKM. Note on this clone: Its matching antigen is unknown.

The chain is built from TRBV28 and TRBJ2-7; the match to TRBD1 covers 7 bases. The clonotype was recovered from a man aged 55-75 years in good health and CMV-seronegative. Sequencing used PBMCs. The CDR3 protein is CASSLDRASYEQYF. The DNA of the CDR3 is TGTGCCAGCAGTTTAGACAGGGCCTCCTACGAGCAGTACTTC. Full variable domain (outside the CDR3, taken from reference TRBV28 and TRBJ2-7): DVKVTQSSRYLVKRTGEKVFLECVQDMDHENMFWYRQDPGLGLRLIYFSYDVKMKEKGDIPEGYSVSREKKERFSLILESASTNQTSMYLCASSLDRASYEQYFGPGTRLTVT.